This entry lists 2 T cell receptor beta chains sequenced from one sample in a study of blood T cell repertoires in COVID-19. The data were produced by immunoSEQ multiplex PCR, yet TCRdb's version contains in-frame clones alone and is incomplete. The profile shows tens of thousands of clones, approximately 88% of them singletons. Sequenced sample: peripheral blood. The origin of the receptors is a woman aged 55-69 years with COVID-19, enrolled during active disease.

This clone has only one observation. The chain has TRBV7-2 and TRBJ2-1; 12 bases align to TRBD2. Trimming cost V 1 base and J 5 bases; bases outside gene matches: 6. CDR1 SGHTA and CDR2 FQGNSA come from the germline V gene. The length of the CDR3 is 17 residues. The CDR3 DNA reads TGTGCCAGCAGCTTAGTTGGTCTAGCGGGGGGGCACAATGAGCAGTTCTTC. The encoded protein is CASSLVGLAGGHNEQFF.

The CDR3 reads CATSDIQGAGETQYF. CDR3 nucleotide sequence: TGTGCCACCAGTGATATACAGGGGGCAGGAGAGACCCAGTACTTC. The chain is built from TRBV24-1 and TRBJ2-5; 9 bases fit TRBD1. CDR3 length: 15 amino acids. Germline V gene lookup returns CDR1 KGHDR and CDR2 SFDVKD. J was trimmed by 4 bases and V by 3 bases; bases with no gene match: 5.